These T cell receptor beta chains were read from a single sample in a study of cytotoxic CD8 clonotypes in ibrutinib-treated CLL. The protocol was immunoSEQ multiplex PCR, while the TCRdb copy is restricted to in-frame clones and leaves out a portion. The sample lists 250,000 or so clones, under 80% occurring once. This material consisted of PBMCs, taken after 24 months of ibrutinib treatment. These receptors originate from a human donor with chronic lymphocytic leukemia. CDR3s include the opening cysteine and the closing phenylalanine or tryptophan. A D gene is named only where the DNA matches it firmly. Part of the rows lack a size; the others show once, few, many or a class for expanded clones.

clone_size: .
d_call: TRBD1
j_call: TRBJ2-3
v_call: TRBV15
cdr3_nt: TGTGCCACCAGCACTCGTCCGGGACAGGGTTATACGCAGTATTTT
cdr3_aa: CATSTRPGQGYTQYF

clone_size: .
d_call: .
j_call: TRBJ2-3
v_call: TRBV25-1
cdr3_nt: TGTGCCAGCAGTGATGTGGGAGGCACAGATACGCAGTATTTT
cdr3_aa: CASSDVGGTDTQYF

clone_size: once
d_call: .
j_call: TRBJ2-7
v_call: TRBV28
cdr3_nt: TGTGCCAGCAGTTTGAGAGGGTTCGTTGTCGACGAGCAGTACTTC
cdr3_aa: CASSLRGFVVDEQYF

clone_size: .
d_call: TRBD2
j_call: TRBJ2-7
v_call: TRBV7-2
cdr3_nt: TGTGCCAGCAGCTGGACGTCGACTAGCGGGAGTTATTCCTACGAGCAGTACTTC
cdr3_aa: CASSWTSTSGSYSYEQYF

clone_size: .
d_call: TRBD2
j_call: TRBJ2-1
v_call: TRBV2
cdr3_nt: TGTGCCAGCAAGGGACTAGCCCCCTACAATGAGCAGTTCTTC
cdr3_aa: CASKGLAPYNEQFF

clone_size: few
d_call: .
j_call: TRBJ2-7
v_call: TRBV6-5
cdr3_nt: TGTGCCAGCAGCTTGGAGGGCCCCAGGCGAGACGAGCAGTACTTC
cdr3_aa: CASSLEGPRRDEQYF

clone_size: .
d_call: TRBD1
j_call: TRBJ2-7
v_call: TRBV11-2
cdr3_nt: TGTGCCAGCGCCCGACAGGGGGACTCCTACGAGCAGTACTTC
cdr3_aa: CASARQGDSYEQYF

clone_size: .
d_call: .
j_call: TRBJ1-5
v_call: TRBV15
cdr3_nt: TGTGCCACCAGTGAACAGGGAGTGGGCAATCAGCCCCAGCATTTT
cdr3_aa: CATSEQGVGNQPQHF

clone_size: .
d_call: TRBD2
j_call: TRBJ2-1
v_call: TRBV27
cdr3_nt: TGTGCCAGCAGTTTATCACGCGGGAGGGGCAATGAGCAGTTCTTC
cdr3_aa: CASSLSRGRGNEQFF

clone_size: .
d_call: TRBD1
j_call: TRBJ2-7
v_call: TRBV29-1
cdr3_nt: TGCAGCGCTGACAGGGGAGGCTACGAGCAGTACTTC
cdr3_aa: CSADRGGYEQYF

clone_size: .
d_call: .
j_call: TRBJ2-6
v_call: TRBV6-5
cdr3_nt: TGTGCCAGCAGTCGCTTTACCTCTGGGGCCAACGTCCTGACTTTC
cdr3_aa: CASSRFTSGANVLTF

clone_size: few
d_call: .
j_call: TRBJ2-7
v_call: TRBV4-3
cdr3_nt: TGCGCCAGCAGCCAAGGGGGGTCCTACGAGCAGTACTTC
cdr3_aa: CASSQGGSYEQYF

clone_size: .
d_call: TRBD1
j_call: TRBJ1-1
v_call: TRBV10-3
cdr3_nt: TGTGCCATCGGCCCCGGGGGACAGGGGATGAACACTGAAGCTTTCTTT
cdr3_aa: CAIGPGGQGMNTEAFF

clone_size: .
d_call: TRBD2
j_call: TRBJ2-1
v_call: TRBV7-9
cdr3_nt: TGTGCCAGCAGCTTATACAGCGGGGACAATGAGCAGTTCTTC
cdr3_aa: CASSLYSGDNEQFF

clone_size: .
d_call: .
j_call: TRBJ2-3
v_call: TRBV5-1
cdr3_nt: TGCGCCAGCAGCCGGGAGTTTGGAGATACGCAGTATTTT
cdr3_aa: CASSREFGDTQYF

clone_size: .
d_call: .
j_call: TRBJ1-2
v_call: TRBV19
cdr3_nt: TGTGCCAGTACCGTGGACACGGGCTATGGCTACACCTTC
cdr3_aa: CASTVDTGYGYTF

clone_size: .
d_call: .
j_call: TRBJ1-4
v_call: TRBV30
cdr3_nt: TGTGCCTGGAGTGTATCTGAAAAACTGTTTTTT
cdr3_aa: CAWSVSEKLFF

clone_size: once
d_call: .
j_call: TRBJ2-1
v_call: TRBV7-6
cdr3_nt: TGTGCCAGCAGCTTGGACGCTCGCGGGTACAATGAGCAGTTCTTC
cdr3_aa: CASSLDARGYNEQFF

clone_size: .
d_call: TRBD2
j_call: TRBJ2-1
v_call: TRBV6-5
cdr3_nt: TGTGCCAGCAGATATAGCGGGAGGGGTGTGAATGAGCAGTTCTTC
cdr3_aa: CASRYSGRGVNEQFF

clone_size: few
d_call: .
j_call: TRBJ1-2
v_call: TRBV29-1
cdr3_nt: TGCAGCGTTGATGGGGTTGGGACGGACTATGGCTACACCTTC
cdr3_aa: CSVDGVGTDYGYTF

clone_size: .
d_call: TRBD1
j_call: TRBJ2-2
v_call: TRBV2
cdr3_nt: TGTGCCAGCAGCCCACGGGACAGGGCCACCGGGGAGCTGTTTTTT
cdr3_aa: CASSPRDRATGELFF

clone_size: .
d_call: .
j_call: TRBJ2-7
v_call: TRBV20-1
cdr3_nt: TGCAGTGCAAAAAACAGCTACGAGCAGTACTTC
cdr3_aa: CSAKNSYEQYF

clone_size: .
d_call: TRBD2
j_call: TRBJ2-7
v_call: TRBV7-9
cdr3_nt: TGTGCCAGCAGCCCACTAGCGGGATCCTCCGAGCAGTACTTC
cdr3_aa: CASSPLAGSSEQYF

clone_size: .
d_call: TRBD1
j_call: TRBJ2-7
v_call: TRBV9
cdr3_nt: TGTGCCAGCAGCGTAGGAGGACAGGGCTCCTACGAGCAGTACTTC
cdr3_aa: CASSVGGQGSYEQYF

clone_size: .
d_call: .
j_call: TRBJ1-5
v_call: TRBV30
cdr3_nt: TGTGCCTGGAGTGTCGTCAGTGCTCAGCCCCAGCATTTT
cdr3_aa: CAWSVVSAQPQHF

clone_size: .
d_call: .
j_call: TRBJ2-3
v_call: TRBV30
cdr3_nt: TGTGCCTGGAGTTATCTTGTGGCTGATACGCAGTATTTT
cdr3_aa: CAWSYLVADTQYF

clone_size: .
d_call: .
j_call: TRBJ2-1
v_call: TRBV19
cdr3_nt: TGTGCCAGTAGTATGTTTATAAACTCCTACAATGAGCAGTTCTTC
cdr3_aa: CASSMFINSYNEQFF

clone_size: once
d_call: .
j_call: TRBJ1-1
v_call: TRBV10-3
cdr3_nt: TGTGCCATCAGTGAGTCCGCGGGGGCCGGTACTGAAGCTTTCTTT
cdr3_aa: CAISESAGAGTEAFF

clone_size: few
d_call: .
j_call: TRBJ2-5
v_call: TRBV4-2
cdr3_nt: TGTGCCAGCAGCCAAGCCGGGAGCGGTCAAGAGACCCAGTACTTC
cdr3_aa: CASSQAGSGQETQYF

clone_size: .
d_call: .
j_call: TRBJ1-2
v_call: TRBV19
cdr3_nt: TGTGCCAGTAGTCGGCCACGACTAAACTATGGCTACACCTTC
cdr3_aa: CASSRPRLNYGYTF

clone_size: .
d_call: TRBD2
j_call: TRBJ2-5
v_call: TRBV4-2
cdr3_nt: TGTGCCAGCAGCCAAGATTTTGGGGGTGGCGGGAGGTCGAAAGAGACCCAGTACTTC
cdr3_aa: CASSQDFGGGGRSKETQYF

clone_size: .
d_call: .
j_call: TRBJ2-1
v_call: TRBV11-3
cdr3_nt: TGTGCCAGCAGCTTAAGAGGTCCTGGTGAGCAGTTCTTC
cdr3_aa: CASSLRGPGEQFF

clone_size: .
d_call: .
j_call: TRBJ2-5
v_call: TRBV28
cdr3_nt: TGTGCCAGCAGTTACAGGGAAGCATCGTGGGAGACCCAGTACTTC
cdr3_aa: CASSYREASWETQYF

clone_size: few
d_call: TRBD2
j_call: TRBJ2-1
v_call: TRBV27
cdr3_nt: TGTGCCAGCAGTTTACCGGGACTAGCGGACTACAATGAGCAGTTCTTC
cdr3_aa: CASSLPGLADYNEQFF

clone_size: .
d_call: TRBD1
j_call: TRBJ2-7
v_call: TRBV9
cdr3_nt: TGTGCCAGCAGCGTAGATGGCAGGGGGCTCGAGCAGTACTTC
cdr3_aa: CASSVDGRGLEQYF

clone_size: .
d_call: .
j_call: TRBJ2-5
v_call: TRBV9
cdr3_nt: TGTGCCAGCAGCGAACGAGGTTGGGCCGAGACCCAGTACTTC
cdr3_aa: CASSERGWAETQYF

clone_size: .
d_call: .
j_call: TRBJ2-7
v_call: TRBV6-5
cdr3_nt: TGTGCCAGCAGTTACGATGGGGGCGAGCAGTACTTC
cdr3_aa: CASSYDGGEQYF

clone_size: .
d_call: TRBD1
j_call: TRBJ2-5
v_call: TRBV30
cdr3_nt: TGTGCCGGTTTCCGGGACAGGGGATCGGAGACCCAGTACTTC
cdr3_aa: CAGFRDRGSETQYF

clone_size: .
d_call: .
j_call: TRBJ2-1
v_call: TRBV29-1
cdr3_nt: TGCAGCGCCCCCAGAGGTAGCGAGCAGTTCTTC
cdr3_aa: CSAPRGSEQFF

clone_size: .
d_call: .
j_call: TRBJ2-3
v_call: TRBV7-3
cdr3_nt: TGTGCCAGCAGCTTAACGGAATACTCCACAGATACGCAGTATTTT
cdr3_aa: CASSLTEYSTDTQYF

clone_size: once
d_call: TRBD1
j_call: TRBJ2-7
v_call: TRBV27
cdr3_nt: TGTGCCAGCAGTCCCCGGGACAGGGGTAAGCAGTACTTC
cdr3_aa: CASSPRDRGKQYF

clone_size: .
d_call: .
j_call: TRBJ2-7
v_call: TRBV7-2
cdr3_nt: TGTGCCAGCAGCACCCGGGACACCGTCTACGAGCAGTACTTC
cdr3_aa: CASSTRDTVYEQYF

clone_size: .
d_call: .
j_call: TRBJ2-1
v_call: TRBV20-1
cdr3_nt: TGCAGTGCTATTATCTACAATGAGCAGTTCTTC
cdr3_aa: CSAIIYNEQFF

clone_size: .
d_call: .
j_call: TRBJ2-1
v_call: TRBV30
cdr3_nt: TGTGCCTGGAGTGTCCCGACTAGCTACAATGAGCAGTTCTTC
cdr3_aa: CAWSVPTSYNEQFF

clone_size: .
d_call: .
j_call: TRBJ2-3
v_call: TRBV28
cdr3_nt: TGTGCCAGCAGTCAGATCTATACGCAGTATTTT
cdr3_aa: CASSQIYTQYF

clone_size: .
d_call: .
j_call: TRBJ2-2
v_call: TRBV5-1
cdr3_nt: TGCGCCAGCAGCTTACCCAAAAATACCGGGGAGCTGTTTTTT
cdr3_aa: CASSLPKNTGELFF

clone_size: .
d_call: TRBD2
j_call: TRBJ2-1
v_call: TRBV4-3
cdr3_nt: TGCGCCAGCAGCCAAGAGATATCTAGCGGGGGGTACAATGAGCAGTTCTTC
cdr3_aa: CASSQEISSGGYNEQFF

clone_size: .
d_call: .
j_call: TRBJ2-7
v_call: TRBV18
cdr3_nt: TGTGCCAGCTCATCGGACAGCTACGAGCAGTACTTC
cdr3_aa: CASSSDSYEQYF

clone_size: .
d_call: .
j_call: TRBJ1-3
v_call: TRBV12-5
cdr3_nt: TGTGCTAGTGGTTTGATGAACAGGTCCCACTCTGGAAACACCATATATTTT
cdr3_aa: CASGLMNRSHSGNTIYF

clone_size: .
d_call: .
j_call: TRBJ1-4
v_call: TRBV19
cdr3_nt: TGTGCCAGTAGTCCGCAGGGGTCTGAAAAACTGTTTTTT
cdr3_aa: CASSPQGSEKLFF

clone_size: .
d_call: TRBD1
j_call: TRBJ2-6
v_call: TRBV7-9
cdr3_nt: TGTGCCAGCAGCTTGGGACAGCTTTCTGGGGCCAACGTCCTGACTTTC
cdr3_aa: CASSLGQLSGANVLTF

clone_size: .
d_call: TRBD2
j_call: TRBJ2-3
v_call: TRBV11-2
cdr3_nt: TGTGCCAGCAGCCCCCCTGGACTAGCGCTAGATACGCAGTATTTT
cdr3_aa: CASSPPGLALDTQYF

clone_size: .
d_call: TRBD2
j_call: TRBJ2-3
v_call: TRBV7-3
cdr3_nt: TGTGCCAGCAGCCTCGCTAGCGGGGGTAGCACAGATACGCAGTATTTT
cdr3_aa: CASSLASGGSTDTQYF